One and the same sample provided the 9 T cell receptor beta chains below, sequenced in a study of lymphopenia after photon versus proton radiotherapy. Sequenced by immunoSEQ multiplex PCR; TCRdb stores in-frame clones only, minus some. The repertoire holds fewer than 50,000 clones, with 85% as singletons. The material was peripheral blood, obtained from a patient treated with photon-based radiotherapy. These receptors all stem from a man aged 35-49 years with gastric cancer.

The chain is built from TRBV5-7 and TRBJ2-5, with 7 positions matching TRBD2. TRBV5-7 is designated an ORF whose function remains uncertain. The junction had 9 bases not matched to a gene; V was cut back by 3 bases and J by 7 bases. The CDR3 sequence is 14 residues long. The CDR3: CASSSTGTKGTQYF. In nucleotides, the CDR3 is TGTGCCAGCAGCTCCACCGGGACTAAGGGGACCCAGTACTTC.

The chain joins TRBV10-2 to TRBJ1-1; 8 nucleotides align to TRBD1. The CDR3 runs to 17 residues. Looked up from germline, CDR1 is WSHSY and CDR2 is SAAADI. Trimming took 2 bases from V and 1 from J; bases not matched to a gene: 9. The CDR3 loop reads CASSEGQGWGTNTEAFF. The CDR3 DNA follows: TGCGCCAGCAGTGAGGGACAGGGTTGGGGGACGAACACTGAAGCTTTCTTT.

This chain joins TRBV7-9 and TRBJ1-1; D uncertain. The germline V gene encodes CDR1 SEHNR and CDR2 FQNEAQ (reference sequence). The V gene lost 3 bases and the J gene lost 6 bases, with 20 bases spanning the gap. The CDR3 length is 16 residues. The CDR3, as DNA: TGTGCCAGCAGCTTTACATCCATGACGGGGTGGGCTGAAGCTTTCTTT. Translation gives CASSFTSMTGWAEAFF.

This chain uses TRBV6-1 with TRBJ2-3; D is undetermined. Trimming removed 2 bases at V and 0 bases at J, with 15 bases between. The CDR3 loop spans 17 amino acids. Germline values: CDR1 MNHNS, CDR2 SASEGT. The CDR3 reads CASSELGRRISTDTQYF. The CDR3, as DNA: TGTGCCAGCAGTGAACTAGGCAGGAGAATCAGCACAGATACGCAGTATTTT.

V usage is TRBV18 and J usage is TRBJ1-1, with 7 positions matching TRBD1. J lost 0 bases, V lost 4 bases, and 8 bases had no gene match. Germline lookup yields CDR1 KGHSH and CDR2 LQKENI. The CDR3 runs to 16 residues. The CDR3 spells CASSLSGTDLNTEAFF. The CDR3 DNA follows: TGTGCCAGCTCACTTAGTGGGACAGACTTGAACACTGAAGCTTTCTTT.

The chain joins TRBV29-1 to TRBJ2-7, with D unresolved. V lost 2 bases to trimming and J lost 0 bases, with 17 bases between them. Germline lookup yields CDR1 SQVTM and CDR2 ANQGSEA. The CDR3 contains 16 residues. The CDR3 bases are TGCAGCGTTGAATCCGGAGCGCTCCAGAGCTCCTACGAGCAGTACTTC. It translates to CSVESGALQSSYEQYF.

V and J are TRBV30 and TRBJ2-1; D may be TRBD2 (5 bases). Germline V gene lookup returns CDR1 GTSNPN and CDR2 SVGIG (reference sequence). V dropped 2 bases and J dropped 7 bases, with 15 bases sitting between them. The CDR3 has 14 amino acids. CDR3 in DNA: TGTGCCTGGAGTCTTGACTTAGCGTCAAATGAGCAGTTCTTC. It codes for CAWSLDLASNEQFF.

This CDR3 reads CASSIAGQGHTGELFF. The CDR3 nucleotides read TGTGCCAGTAGTATAGCGGGACAGGGTCACACCGGGGAGCTGTTTTTT. This rearrangement joins TRBV19 to TRBJ2-2; 9 bases fit TRBD1. The germline V gene encodes CDR1 LNHDA and CDR2 SQIVND (reference sequence). This CDR3 comprises 16 residues. V lost 1 base and J lost 3; bases outside the gene matches: 3.

The chain carries TRBV2 and TRBJ2-7; D gene uncertain. CDR1 SNHLY and CDR2 FYNNEI come from the germline V gene. This CDR3 has 12 amino acids. Trimming shortened V by 5 bases and J by 0 bases, and 5 bases separated the two germline ends. The DNA of the CDR3 is TGTGCCAGCAGTAGACTCTCCTACGAGCAGTACTTC. It is translated as CASSRLSYEQYF.